Listed below are T cell receptor beta chains from one sample, sequenced in a study of OX40 agonist ivuxolimab in advanced cancers. Some clones are missing from TCRdb's copy, which holds only in-frame ones; the method was immunoSEQ multiplex PCR. The sample records some 22,000 clones, 70% to 85% being singletons. The material sequenced was CD4+ or CD8+ T cells sorted from blood, taken in a trial of the OX40 agonist ivuxolimab. All receptors come from an adult with an advanced solid tumor such as melanoma, head and neck, liver or kidney cancer. Both conserved end residues are part of each CDR3. Each record gives: D gene, clone size, J gene, V gene, CDR3 DNA, CDR3 protein. A D gene is named only where the DNA matches it firmly. A row's size may be missing; if present it is once, few, many or a size class.

d_gene: .; abundance: .; j_gene: TRBJ1-4; v_gene: TRBV4-1; CDR3nt: TGCGCCAGCAGCCAAGGATGGGGGCTGTCGAGTGAAAAACTGTTTTTT; CDR3aa: CASSQGWGLSSEKLFF
d_gene: .; abundance: .; j_gene: TRBJ2-3; v_gene: TRBV7-9; CDR3nt: TGTGCCAGCAGCCCCGCTACGCCAACAGGGTTCCAGACTACATATACGCAGTATTTT; CDR3aa: CASSPATPTGFQTTYTQYF
d_gene: TRBD1; abundance: .; j_gene: TRBJ1-3; v_gene: TRBV5-1; CDR3nt: TGCGCCAGCAGCCGGGACAGGGGAGCTGGAAACACCATATATTTT; CDR3aa: CASSRDRGAGNTIYF
d_gene: TRBD1; abundance: .; j_gene: TRBJ1-2; v_gene: TRBV28; CDR3nt: TGTGCCAGCAGTTTCTACCCGGGACAGGAAGAAAGCTATGGCTACACCTTC; CDR3aa: CASSFYPGQEESYGYTF
d_gene: .; abundance: .; j_gene: TRBJ1-5; v_gene: TRBV4-2; CDR3nt: TGTGCCAGCAGCCAACCCAATGAAAGGAATCAGCCCCAGCATTTT; CDR3aa: CASSQPNERNQPQHF
d_gene: TRBD2; abundance: .; j_gene: TRBJ2-5; v_gene: TRBV5-6; CDR3nt: TGTGCCAGCAGCGCGGGACTAGCGGGAGAGACCCAGTACTTC; CDR3aa: CASSAGLAGETQYF
d_gene: .; abundance: .; j_gene: TRBJ2-7; v_gene: TRBV20-1; CDR3nt: TGCAGTGCTAGAGCCTACGAGCAGTACTTC; CDR3aa: CSARAYEQYF
d_gene: .; abundance: .; j_gene: TRBJ2-1; v_gene: TRBV6-1; CDR3nt: TGTGCCAGCAGTGAAGTCGGAGGGAGCTCCTACAATGAGCAGTTCTTC; CDR3aa: CASSEVGGSSYNEQFF
d_gene: .; abundance: once; j_gene: TRBJ2-5; v_gene: TRBV19; CDR3nt: TGTGCCAGTAGTATGGGTCACCAAGAGACCCAGTACTTC; CDR3aa: CASSMGHQETQYF
d_gene: .; abundance: .; j_gene: TRBJ1-4; v_gene: TRBV6-1; CDR3nt: TGTGCCAGCAGTGAAGTTGGTGGGGGTATTAATGAAAAACTGTTTTTT; CDR3aa: CASSEVGGGINEKLFF
d_gene: .; abundance: few; j_gene: TRBJ1-4; v_gene: TRBV6-1; CDR3nt: TGTGCCAGCAACTTGACACCGGGAGGTGGTGAAAAACTGTTTTTT; CDR3aa: CASNLTPGGGEKLFF
d_gene: .; abundance: few; j_gene: TRBJ2-1; v_gene: TRBV2; CDR3nt: TGTGCCAGCAGTGAACATGCCAATGAGCAGTTCTTC; CDR3aa: CASSEHANEQFF
d_gene: TRBD2; abundance: .; j_gene: TRBJ2-7; v_gene: TRBV4-1; CDR3nt: TGCGCCAGCAGCCAAGAACCGGGACTAGCGGGATCTAGTTTCTACGAGCAGTACTTC; CDR3aa: CASSQEPGLAGSSFYEQYF
d_gene: .; abundance: .; j_gene: TRBJ2-3; v_gene: TRBV30; CDR3nt: TGTGCCTGGAGTATGTTAGAACTGACAGATACGCAGTATTTT; CDR3aa: CAWSMLELTDTQYF
d_gene: .; abundance: .; j_gene: TRBJ1-3; v_gene: TRBV9; CDR3nt: TGTGCCAGCAGCCAAACAGGGTTGGGAAACACCATATATTTT; CDR3aa: CASSQTGLGNTIYF
d_gene: TRBD2; abundance: .; j_gene: TRBJ2-2; v_gene: TRBV10-2; CDR3nt: TGCGCCAGCAGTGAGTCGAGCGGGGTCACCGGGGAGCTGTTTTTT; CDR3aa: CASSESSGVTGELFF
d_gene: TRBD2; abundance: .; j_gene: TRBJ2-5; v_gene: TRBV29-1; CDR3nt: TGCAGCGTTGGACTAGCGGGAGGTAAAGAGACCCAGTACTTC; CDR3aa: CSVGLAGGKETQYF
d_gene: TRBD2; abundance: .; j_gene: TRBJ2-7; v_gene: TRBV29-1; CDR3nt: TGCAGCGTTGAAGGGGCTAGCGGGAGAGGGGGGCCCTACGAGCAGTACTTC; CDR3aa: CSVEGASGRGGPYEQYF
d_gene: TRBD2; abundance: .; j_gene: TRBJ2-3; v_gene: TRBV7-3; CDR3nt: TGTGCCAGCAGCTTAAGGACTAGCGGGAGGGCCGATACAGATACGCAGTATTTT; CDR3aa: CASSLRTSGRADTDTQYF
d_gene: TRBD2; abundance: .; j_gene: TRBJ2-1; v_gene: TRBV19; CDR3nt: TGTGCCAGTAGTGGACTAGCGGGAGTCAATGAGCAGTTCTTC; CDR3aa: CASSGLAGVNEQFF
d_gene: .; abundance: .; j_gene: TRBJ1-3; v_gene: TRBV6-5; CDR3nt: TGTGCCAGCAGTTACTCGCGTCCGAGCTCTGGAAACACCATATATTTT; CDR3aa: CASSYSRPSSGNTIYF
d_gene: .; abundance: few; j_gene: TRBJ1-4; v_gene: TRBV10-2; CDR3nt: TGCGCCAGCAGTGAGTCGGGCCCCAGGGAGAATGAAAAACTGTTTTTT; CDR3aa: CASSESGPRENEKLFF
d_gene: TRBD1; abundance: .; j_gene: TRBJ2-1; v_gene: TRBV11-1; CDR3nt: TGTGCCAGCAGCTTAGCCCGGACAGGGTGGAGCAATGAGCAGTTCTTC; CDR3aa: CASSLARTGWSNEQFF
d_gene: TRBD2; abundance: .; j_gene: TRBJ2-1; v_gene: TRBV28; CDR3nt: TGTGCCAGCAGTTACATTCTCATCAAGACTAGCGGGAATCGGGATGAGCAGTTCTTC; CDR3aa: CASSYILIKTSGNRDEQFF
d_gene: .; abundance: .; j_gene: TRBJ2-7; v_gene: TRBV15; CDR3nt: TGTGCCACCAGCGAGGGGCGGGTGGGTTACGAGCAGTACTTC; CDR3aa: CATSEGRVGYEQYF
d_gene: .; abundance: .; j_gene: TRBJ1-1; v_gene: TRBV30; CDR3nt: TGTGCCTCGGCTAAGGGCACTGAAGCTTTCTTT; CDR3aa: CASAKGTEAFF
d_gene: .; abundance: .; j_gene: TRBJ2-7; v_gene: TRBV29-1; CDR3nt: TGCAGCGTCCAGGAATCCTACGAGCAGTACTTC; CDR3aa: CSVQESYEQYF
d_gene: .; abundance: .; j_gene: TRBJ2-1; v_gene: TRBV19; CDR3nt: TGTGCCAGTAGTTTATTATCTACCACCTACAATGAGCAGTTCTTC; CDR3aa: CASSLLSTTYNEQFF